This T cell receptor (beta chain) appears in the sequencing data of a study of CD8 T cells in ankylosing spondylitis. Study-wide results and caveats: Characteristic, it appeared, of ankylosing spondylitis blood was a TCR beta motif of eight highly homologous variants. Past research had described some motif variants in reactive arthritis synovial fluid and blood. Disease-linked clones were found to be CD8+ and relatively rare in peripheral blood.

Libraries for TCR beta were made by quantitative 5'-RACE with molecular barcodes. TCRdb reprocessed the 5' RACE reads with MiXCR, giving one entry per CDR3 protein. The sample yields under 250,000 distinct CDR3 sequences, approximately 30% seen once. V was clipped by 3 bases and J by 3 bases, with 12 bases between them. This CDR3 has 13 amino acids. CDR1 is DFQATT and CDR2 is SNEGSKA in the germline V gene (reference sequence). This clonotype appeared a few times. The antigen is undetermined. Sequenced input: blood, either unsorted or a sorted T cell fraction (not recorded which). The TCR sequence derives from a male donor with ankylosing spondylitis or in good health (not recorded which). The chain recombines TRBV20-1 with TRBJ2-7; D uncertain. In DNA form, the CDR3 reads TGCAGTGCTAGGGGTAGGGCTGACTACGAGCAGTACTTC. Amino acids: CSARGRADYEQYF.